This TCR beta chain was sequenced for a study of blood T cell repertoires in COVID-19. Whole-study context: Collection of acute and convalescent COVID-19 samples took place in the United States, Italy and Spain. From T cells, B-cell-depleted T cells, or PBMCs came the material, which was cDNA or gDNA.

As processed by the authors: The assay estimated nucleated cells by amplifying reference gene primers. Method: immunoSEQ multiplex PCR; TCRdb's copy keeps in-frame clones and lacks some. That table gives V, J and clone size, and the DNA gave D and trimming. The sample contains around 100,000 clones, about 86% of which appear only once. The CDR3 has 17 amino acids. V dropped 2 bases and J dropped 2 bases, with 18 bases sitting between them. The germline gives CDR1 MNHEY, CDR2 SVGEGT. This TCR was recovered from a human donor in a cohort sampled during active COVID-19. The sample taken for sequencing was peripheral blood. The chain couples TRBV6-2 or TRBV6-3 to TRBJ1-2; maybe TRBD1 (6 bases). The DNA of the CDR3 is TGTGCCAGCAGTTACGTGCGGGCAGGGGATGTCAACTATGGCTACACCTTC. This gives the protein CASSYVRAGDVNYGYTF.